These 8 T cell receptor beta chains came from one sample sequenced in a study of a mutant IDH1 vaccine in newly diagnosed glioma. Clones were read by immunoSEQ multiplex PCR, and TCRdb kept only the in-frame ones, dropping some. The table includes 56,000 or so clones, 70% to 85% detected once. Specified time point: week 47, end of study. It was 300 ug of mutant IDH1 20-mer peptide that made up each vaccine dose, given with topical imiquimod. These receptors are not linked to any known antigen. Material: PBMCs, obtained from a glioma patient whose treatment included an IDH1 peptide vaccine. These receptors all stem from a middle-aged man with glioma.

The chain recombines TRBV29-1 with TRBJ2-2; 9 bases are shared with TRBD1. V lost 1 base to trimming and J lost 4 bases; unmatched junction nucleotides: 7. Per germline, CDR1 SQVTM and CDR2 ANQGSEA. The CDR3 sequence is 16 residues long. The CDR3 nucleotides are TGCAGCGTTGAAGGAAGGGACAGGGAGGCCACCGGGGAGCTGTTTTTT. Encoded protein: CSVEGRDREATGELFF.

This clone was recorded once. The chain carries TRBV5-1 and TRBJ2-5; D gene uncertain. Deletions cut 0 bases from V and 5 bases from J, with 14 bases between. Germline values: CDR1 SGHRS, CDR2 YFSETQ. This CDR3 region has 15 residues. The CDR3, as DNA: TGCGCCAGCAGCTTGGATGGCCGGGCCGGGGAGACCCAGTACTTC. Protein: CASSLDGRAGETQYF.

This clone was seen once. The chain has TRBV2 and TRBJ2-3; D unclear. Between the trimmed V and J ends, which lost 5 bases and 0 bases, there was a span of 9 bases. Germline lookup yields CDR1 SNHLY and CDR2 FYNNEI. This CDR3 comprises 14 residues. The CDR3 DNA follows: TGTGCCAGCAGTACGTCTGGGAGCACAGATACGCAGTATTTT. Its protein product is CASSTSGSTDTQYF.

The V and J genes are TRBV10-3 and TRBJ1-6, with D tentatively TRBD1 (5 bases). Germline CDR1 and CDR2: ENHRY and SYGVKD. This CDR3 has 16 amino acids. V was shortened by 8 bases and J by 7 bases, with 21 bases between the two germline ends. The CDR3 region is CAIGPPGGDRNSPLHF. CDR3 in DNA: TGTGCCATCGGACCCCCTGGAGGAGACAGAAATTCACCCCTCCACTTT.

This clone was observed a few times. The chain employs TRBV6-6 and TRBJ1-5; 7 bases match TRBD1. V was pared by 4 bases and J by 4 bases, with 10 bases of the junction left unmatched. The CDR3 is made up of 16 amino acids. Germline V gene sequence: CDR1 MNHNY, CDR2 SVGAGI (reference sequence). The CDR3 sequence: CASSSNRGGGNQPQHF. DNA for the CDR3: TGTGCCAGCAGTTCCAACAGAGGGGGCGGGAATCAGCCCCAGCATTTT.

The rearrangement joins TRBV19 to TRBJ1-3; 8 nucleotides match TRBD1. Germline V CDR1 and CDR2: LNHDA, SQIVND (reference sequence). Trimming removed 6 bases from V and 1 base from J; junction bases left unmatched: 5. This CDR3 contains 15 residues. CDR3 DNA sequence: TGTGCCAGTAGCCCGGGACAGGCGTCTGGAAACACCATATATTTT. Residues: CASSPGQASGNTIYF.

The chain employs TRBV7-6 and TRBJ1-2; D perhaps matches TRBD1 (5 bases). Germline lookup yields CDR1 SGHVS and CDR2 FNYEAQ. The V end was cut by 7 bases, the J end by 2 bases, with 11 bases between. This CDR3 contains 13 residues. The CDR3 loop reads CASTLGGNYGYTF. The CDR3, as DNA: TGTGCCAGCACCTTGGGGGGAAACTATGGCTACACCTTC.

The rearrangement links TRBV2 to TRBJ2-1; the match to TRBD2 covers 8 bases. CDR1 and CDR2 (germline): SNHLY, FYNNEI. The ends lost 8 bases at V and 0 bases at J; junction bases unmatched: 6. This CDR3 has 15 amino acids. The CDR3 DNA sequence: TGTGCCAGCGGGGCGGGACTAGGCTCCTACAATGAGCAGTTCTTC. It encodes CASGAGLGSYNEQFF. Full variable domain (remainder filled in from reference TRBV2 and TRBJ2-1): EPEVTQTPSHQVTQMGQEVILRCVPISNHLYFYWYRQILGQKVEFLVSFYNNEISEKSEIFDDQFSVERPDGSNFTLKIRSTKLEDSAMYFCASGAGLGSYNEQFFGPGTRLTVL.